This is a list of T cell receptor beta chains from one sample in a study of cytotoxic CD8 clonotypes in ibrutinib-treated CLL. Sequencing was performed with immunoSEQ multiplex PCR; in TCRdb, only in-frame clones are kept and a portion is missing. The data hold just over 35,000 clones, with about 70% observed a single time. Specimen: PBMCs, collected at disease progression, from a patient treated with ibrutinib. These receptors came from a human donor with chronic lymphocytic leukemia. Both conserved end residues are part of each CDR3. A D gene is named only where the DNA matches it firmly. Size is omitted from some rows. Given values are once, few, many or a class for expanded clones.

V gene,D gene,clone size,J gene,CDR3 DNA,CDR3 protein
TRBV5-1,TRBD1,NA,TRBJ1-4,TGCGCCAGCAGCGGACAGGGCAGCCAAAATGAAAAACTGTTTTTT,CASSGQGSQNEKLFF
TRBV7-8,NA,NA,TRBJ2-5,TGTGCCAGCAGCTTGGCCAGGGGAAACCAAGAGACCCAGTACTTC,CASSLARGNQETQYF
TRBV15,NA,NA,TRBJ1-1,TGTGCCACCAGCAGAGAGGGGGGTACTGAAGCTTTCTTT,CATSREGGTEAFF
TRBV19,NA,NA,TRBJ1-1,TGTGCCAGTAGTAACGCGGCAGGGAGACAAGCTTTCTTT,CASSNAAGRQAFF
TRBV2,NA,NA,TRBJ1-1,TGTGCCAGCGGTTGGTGGAAGGACACTGAAGCTTTCTTT,CASGWWKDTEAFF
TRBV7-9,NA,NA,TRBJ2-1,TGTGCCAGCAGCCAAGCCGGGGGTTACTACAATGAGCAGTTCTTC,CASSQAGGYYNEQFF
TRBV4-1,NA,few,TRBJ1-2,TGCGCCAGCAGCATGGGGCAGGTGAACAACTATGGCTACACCTTC,CASSMGQVNNYGYTF
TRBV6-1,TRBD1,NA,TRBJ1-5,TGTGCCAGCAGCAGGGGACAGGGTTATCAGCCCCAGCATTTT,CASSRGQGYQPQHF
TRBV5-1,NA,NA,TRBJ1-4,TGCGCCAGCAGCTTGGGACGCCCGCTAGAGAATGAAAAACTGTTTTTT,CASSLGRPLENEKLFF
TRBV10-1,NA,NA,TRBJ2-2,TGCGCCAGCAGTCCCATCCCGGGTGGGGAGCTGTTTTTT,CASSPIPGGELFF
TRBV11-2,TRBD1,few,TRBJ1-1,TGTGCCAGCAGCAAACTGGACAGGGCCCGGACTGAAGCTTTCTTT,CASSKLDRARTEAFF
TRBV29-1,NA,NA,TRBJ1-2,TGCAGCGTTGAAGGCGGGGGGCAAGGCTACACCTTC,CSVEGGGQGYTF
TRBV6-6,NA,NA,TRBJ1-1,TGTGCCAGCAGTTACTTAGCGATTGAAGCTTTCTTT,CASSYLAIEAFF
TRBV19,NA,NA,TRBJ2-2,TGTGCCAGTCATCGGGGGAATATGTGGACCGGGGAGCTGTTTTTT,CASHRGNMWTGELFF
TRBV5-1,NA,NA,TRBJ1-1,TGCGCCAGCAGCTTGTCCGGGGACACTGAAGCTTTCTTT,CASSLSGDTEAFF
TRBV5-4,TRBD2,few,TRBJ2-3,TGTGCCAGCAGCCGACTAGCGGTCACAGATACGCAGTATTTT,CASSRLAVTDTQYF
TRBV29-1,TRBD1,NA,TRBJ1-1,TGCAGCGGGAATACAGGGGAGGGCACTGAAGCTTTCTTT,CSGNTGEGTEAFF
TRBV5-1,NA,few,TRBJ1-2,TGCGCCAGCAGCTTGGACGGGGCTGGTGGCTACACCTTC,CASSLDGAGGYTF
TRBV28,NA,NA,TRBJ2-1,TGTGCCAGCAGTTTTACCAATGAGCAGTTCTTC,CASSFTNEQFF
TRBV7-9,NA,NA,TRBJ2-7,TGTGCCAGCAGCGTGGACAGTGCCTACGAGCAGTACTTC,CASSVDSAYEQYF
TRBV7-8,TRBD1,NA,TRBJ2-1,TGTGCCAGCAACCGTACCGGGACAGGGGGCCCCCTCTCCTACAATGAGCAGTTCTTC,CASNRTGTGGPLSYNEQFF
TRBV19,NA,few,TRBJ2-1,TGTGCCAGTAGTATGACTGCGGAGGAGCAGTTCTTC,CASSMTAEEQFF
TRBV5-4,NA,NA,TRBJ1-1,TGTGCCAGCAGCAAGGACGTGAACACTGAAGCTTTCTTT,CASSKDVNTEAFF
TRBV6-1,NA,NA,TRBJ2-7,TGTGCCAGCAGTGAGCGGGACCTCGAGCAGTACTTC,CASSERDLEQYF
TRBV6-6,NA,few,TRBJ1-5,TGTGCCAGCAGTAACGAAGGTTCGAATCAGCCCCAGCATTTT,CASSNEGSNQPQHF
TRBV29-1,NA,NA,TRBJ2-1,TGCAGCGTCGACGAGGGGACATTCTCTGAGCAGTTCTTC,CSVDEGTFSEQFF
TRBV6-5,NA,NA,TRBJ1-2,TGTGCCAGCAGTTATGGTTTGGACCCCGGGGGTGGCTACACCTTC,CASSYGLDPGGGYTF
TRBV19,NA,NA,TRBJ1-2,TGTGCCAGTAGTAGGGTCACTCCACCCTATGGCTACACCTTC,CASSRVTPPYGYTF
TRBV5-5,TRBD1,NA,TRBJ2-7,TGTGCCAGCAGCTTTCAGGCAGGGGGCTTCGAGCAGTACTTC,CASSFQAGGFEQYF
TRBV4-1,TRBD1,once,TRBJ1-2,TGCGCCAGCAGCCAAGAACCAGGGGGCCCCTATGGCTACACCTTC,CASSQEPGGPYGYTF
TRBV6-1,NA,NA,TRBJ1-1,TGTGCCAGCAGTGAACGGGGGCCGACCCAAGCTTTCTTT,CASSERGPTQAFF
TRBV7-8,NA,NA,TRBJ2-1,TGTGCCAGCAGCCTCAGGGATTTTGCCCCCGCTGAGCAGTTCTTC,CASSLRDFAPAEQFF
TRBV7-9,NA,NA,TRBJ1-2,TGTGCCAGCAGCTTAGATGCGGGCGGCTACACCTTC,CASSLDAGGYTF
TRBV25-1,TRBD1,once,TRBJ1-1,TGTGCCAGCAGTGACTACAGGGGCACTGAAGCTTTCTTT,CASSDYRGTEAFF
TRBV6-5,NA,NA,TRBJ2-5,TGTGCCAGCAGTTACTCCAGAGTCGGTAGGGAGACCCAGTACTTC,CASSYSRVGRETQYF
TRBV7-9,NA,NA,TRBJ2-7,TGTGCCAGCGGCGATGGCGGCTACGAGCAGTACTTC,CASGDGGYEQYF